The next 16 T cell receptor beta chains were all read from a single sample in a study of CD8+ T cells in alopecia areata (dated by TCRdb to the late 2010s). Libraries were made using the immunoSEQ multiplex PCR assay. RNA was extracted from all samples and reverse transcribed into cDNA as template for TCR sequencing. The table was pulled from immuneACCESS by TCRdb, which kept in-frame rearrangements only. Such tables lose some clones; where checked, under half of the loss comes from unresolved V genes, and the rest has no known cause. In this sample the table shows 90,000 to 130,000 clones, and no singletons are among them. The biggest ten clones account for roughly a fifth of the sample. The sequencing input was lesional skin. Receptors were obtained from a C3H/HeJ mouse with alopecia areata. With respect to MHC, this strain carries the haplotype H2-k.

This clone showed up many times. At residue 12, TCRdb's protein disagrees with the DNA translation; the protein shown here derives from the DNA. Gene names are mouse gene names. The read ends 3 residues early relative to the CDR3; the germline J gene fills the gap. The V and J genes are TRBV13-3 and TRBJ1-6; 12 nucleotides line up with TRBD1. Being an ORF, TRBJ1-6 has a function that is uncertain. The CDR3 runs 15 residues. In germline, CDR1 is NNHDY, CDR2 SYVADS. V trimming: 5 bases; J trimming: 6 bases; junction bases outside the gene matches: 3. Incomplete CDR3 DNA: TGTGCCAGCAGACCGGGACAGGGGGCTAATTCGCCC. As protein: CASRPGQGANSP. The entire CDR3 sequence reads CASRPGQGANSPLYF.

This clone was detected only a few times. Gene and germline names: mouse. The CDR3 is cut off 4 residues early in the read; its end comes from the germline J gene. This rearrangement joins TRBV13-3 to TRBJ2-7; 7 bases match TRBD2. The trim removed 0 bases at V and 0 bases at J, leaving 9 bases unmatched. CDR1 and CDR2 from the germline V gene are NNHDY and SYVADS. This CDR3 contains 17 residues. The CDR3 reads CASSDARRGGSSYEQYF. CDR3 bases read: TGTGCCAGCAGTGATGCAAGGCGGGGGGGAAGCTCCTAT.

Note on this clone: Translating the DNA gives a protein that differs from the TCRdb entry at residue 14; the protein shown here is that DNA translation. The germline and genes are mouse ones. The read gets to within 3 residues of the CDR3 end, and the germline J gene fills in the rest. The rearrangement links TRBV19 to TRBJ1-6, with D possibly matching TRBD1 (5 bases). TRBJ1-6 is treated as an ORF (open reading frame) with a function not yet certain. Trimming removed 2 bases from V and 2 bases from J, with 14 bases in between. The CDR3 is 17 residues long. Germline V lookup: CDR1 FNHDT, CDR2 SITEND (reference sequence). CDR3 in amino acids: CASSIRAADTYNSPLYF. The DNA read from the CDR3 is TGTGCCAGCAGTATTCGTGCCGCGGACACCTATAATTCGCCC.

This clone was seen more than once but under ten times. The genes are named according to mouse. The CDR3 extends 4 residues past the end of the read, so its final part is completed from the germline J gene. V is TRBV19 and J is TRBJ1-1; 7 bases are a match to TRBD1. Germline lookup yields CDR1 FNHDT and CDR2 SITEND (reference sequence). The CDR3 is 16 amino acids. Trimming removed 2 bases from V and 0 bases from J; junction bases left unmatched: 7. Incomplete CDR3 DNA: TGTGCCAGCAGTATGATCAAGGGGGCTGCAAACACA. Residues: CASSMIKGAANT. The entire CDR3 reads CASSMIKGAANTEVFF.

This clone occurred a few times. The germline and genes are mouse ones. The CDR3 spells CASSPGLGENTLYF. The CDR3 DNA, read in part, is TGTGCTAGCAGTCCCGGACTGGGGGAAAAC. This chain joins TRBV17 and TRBJ2-4; 10 bases are a match to TRBD2. The sequenced fragment ends 4 residues before the CDR3 boundary, so the rest is inferred from the germline J gene. In germline, CDR1 is MNHDT, CDR2 YYDKIL. The CDR3 length is 14 residues.

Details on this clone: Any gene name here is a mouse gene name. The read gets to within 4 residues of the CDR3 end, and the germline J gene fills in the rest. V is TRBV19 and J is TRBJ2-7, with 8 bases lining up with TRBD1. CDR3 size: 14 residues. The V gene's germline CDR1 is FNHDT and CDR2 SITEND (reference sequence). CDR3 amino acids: CASSTDRGGDEQYF. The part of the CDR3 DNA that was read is TGTGCCAGCAGTACCGACAGGGGCGGAGAT.

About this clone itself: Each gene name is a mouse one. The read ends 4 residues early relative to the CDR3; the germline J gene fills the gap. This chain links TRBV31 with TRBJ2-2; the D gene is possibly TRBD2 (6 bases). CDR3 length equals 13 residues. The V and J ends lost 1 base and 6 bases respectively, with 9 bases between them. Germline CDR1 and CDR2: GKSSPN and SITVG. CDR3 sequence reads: CAWSPTGAGQLYF. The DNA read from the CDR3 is TGTGCCTGGAGTCCGACTGGTGCCGGG.

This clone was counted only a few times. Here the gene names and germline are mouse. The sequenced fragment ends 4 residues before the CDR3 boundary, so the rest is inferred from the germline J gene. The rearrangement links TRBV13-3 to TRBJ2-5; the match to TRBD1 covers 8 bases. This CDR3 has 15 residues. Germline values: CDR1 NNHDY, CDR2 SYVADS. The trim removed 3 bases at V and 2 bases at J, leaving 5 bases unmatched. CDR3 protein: CASSAWQGAQDTQYF. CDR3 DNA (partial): TGTGCCAGCAGTGCCTGGCAGGGGGCCCAAGAC.

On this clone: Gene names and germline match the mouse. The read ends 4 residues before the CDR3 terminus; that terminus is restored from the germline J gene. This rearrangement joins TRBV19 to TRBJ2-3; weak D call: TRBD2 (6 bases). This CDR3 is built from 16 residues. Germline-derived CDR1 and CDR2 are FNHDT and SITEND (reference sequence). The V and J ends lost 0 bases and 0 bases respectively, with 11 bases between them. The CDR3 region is CASSIVGLSSAETLYF. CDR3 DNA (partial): TGTGCCAGCAGTATAGTGGGACTTTCTAGTGCAGAA.

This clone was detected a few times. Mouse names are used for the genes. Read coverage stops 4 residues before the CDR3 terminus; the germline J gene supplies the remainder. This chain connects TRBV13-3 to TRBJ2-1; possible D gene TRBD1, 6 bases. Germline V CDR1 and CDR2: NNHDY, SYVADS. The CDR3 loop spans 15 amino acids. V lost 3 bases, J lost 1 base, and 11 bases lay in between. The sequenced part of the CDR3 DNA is TGTGCCAGCAGTGTCCGGGACATGAACTATGCT. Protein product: CASSVRDMNYA. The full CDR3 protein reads CASSVRDMNYAEQFF.

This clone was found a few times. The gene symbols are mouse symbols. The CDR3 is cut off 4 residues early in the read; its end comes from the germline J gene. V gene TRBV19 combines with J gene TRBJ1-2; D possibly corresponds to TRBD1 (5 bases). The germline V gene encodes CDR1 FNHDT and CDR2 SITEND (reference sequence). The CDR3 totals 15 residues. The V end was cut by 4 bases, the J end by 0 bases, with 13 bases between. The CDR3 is CASSPSTDTNSDYTF. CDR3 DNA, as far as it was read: TGTGCCAGCAGTCCCTCAACGGACACAAACTCC.

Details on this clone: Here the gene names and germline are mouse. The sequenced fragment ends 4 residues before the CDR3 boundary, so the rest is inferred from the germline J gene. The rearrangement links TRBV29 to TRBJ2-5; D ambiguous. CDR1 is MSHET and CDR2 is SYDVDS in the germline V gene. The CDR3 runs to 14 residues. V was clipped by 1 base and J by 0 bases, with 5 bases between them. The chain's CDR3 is CASSLLGNQDTQYF. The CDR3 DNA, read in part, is TGTGCTAGCAGTTTATTGGGTAACCAAGAC.

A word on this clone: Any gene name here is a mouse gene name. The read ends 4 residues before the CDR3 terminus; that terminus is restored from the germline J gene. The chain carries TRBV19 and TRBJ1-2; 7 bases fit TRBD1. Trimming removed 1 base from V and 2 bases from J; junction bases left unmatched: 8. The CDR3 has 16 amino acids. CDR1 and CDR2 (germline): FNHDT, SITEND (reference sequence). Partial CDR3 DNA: TGTGCCAGCAGTATACTCCCGACAGGGCGGAACTCC. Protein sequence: CASSILPTGRNS. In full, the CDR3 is CASSILPTGRNSDYTF.

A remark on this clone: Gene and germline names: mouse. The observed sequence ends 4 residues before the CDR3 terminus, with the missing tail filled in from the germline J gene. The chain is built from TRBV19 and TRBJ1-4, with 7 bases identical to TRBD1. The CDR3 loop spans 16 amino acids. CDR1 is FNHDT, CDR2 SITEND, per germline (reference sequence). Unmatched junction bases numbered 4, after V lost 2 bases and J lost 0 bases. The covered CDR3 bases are TGTGCCAGCAGTATCGGACAGGCTATTTCCAACGAA. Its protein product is CASSIGQAISNE. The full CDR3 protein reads CASSIGQAISNERLFF.

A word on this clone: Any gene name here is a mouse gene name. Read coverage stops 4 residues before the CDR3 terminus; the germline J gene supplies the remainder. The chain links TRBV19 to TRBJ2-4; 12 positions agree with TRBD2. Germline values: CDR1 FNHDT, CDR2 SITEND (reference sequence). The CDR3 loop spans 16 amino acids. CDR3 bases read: TGTGCCAGCAGTATGACTGGGGGGGCAACGGAAAAC. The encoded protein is CASSMTGGATEN. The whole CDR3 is CASSMTGGATENTLYF.

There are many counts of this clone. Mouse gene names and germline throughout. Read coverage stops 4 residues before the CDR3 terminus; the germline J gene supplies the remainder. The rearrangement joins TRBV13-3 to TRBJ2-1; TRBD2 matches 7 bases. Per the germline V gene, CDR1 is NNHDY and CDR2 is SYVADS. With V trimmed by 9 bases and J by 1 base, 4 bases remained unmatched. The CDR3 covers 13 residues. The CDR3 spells CATGGGNYAEQFF. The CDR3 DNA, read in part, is TGTGCCACCGGGGGGGGAAACTATGCT.